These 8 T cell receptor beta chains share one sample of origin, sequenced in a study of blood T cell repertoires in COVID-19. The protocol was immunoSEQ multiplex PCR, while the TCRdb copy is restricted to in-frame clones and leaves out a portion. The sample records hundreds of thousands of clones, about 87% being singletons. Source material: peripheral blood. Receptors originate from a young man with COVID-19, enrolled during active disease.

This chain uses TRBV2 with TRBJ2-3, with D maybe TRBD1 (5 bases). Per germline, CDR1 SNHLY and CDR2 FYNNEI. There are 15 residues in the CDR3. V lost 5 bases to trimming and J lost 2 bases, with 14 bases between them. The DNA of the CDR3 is TGTGCCAGCAGTCCGGACCAGGGTTACACAGATACGCAGTATTTT. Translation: CASSPDQGYTDTQYF.

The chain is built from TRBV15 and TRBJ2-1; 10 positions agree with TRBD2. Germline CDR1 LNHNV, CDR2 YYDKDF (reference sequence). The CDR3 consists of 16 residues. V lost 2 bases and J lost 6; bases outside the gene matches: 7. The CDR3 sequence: CATSRNLAGAPNEQFF. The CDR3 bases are TGTGCCACCAGCAGAAACCTAGCGGGGGCCCCCAATGAGCAGTTCTTC.

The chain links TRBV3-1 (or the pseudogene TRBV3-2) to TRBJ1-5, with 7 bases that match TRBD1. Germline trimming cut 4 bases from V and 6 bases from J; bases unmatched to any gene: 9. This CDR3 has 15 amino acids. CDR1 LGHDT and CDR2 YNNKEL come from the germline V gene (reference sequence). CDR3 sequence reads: CASSRTGIIGQPQHF. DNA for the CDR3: TGTGCCAGCAGCCGGACAGGAATTATAGGTCAGCCCCAGCATTTT.

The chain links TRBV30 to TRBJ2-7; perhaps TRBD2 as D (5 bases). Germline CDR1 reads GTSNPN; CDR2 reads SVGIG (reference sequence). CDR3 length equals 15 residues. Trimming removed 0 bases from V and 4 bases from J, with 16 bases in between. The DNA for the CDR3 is TGTGCCTGGAGTGTAGGGTCCGGAACTAGATACGAGCAGTACTTC. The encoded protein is CAWSVGSGTRYEQYF. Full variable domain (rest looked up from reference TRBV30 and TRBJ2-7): SQTIHQWPATLVQPVGSPLSLECTVEGTSNPNLYWYRQAAGRGLQLLFYSVGIGQISSEVPQNLSASRPQDRQFILSSKKLLLSDSGFYLCAWSVGSGTRYEQYFGPGTRLTVT.

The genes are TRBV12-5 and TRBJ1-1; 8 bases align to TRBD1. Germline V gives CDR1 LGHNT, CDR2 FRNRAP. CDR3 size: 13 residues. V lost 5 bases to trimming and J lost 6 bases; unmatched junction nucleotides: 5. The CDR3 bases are TGTGCTAGTGGTACAGGGGGAAAGGCTGAAGCTTTCTTT. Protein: CASGTGGKAEAFF.

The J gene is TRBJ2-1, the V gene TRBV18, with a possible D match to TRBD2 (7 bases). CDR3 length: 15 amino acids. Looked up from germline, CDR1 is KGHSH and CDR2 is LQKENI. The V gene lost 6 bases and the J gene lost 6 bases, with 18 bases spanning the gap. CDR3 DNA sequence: TGTGCCAGCTCGGGGCAGGGGACTACCCTCAATGAGCAGTTCTTC. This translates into CASSGQGTTLNEQFF.

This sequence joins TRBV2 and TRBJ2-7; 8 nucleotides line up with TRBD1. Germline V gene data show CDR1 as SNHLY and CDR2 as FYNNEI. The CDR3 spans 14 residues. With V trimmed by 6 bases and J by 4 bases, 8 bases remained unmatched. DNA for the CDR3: TGTGCCAGCAGCAAGGACAGGGCGGTGTACGAGCAGTACTTC. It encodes CASSKDRAVYEQYF.

The CDR3 DNA sequence: TGTGCCAGCAGCGTTGAACACAGCTCTGGAAACACCATATATTTT. It encodes CASSVEHSSGNTIYF. This chain connects TRBV9 to TRBJ1-3, with D unclear. The CDR3 is 15 amino acids. V gave up 2 bases and J gave up 0 bases, with 9 bases separating them. Germline V gene data show CDR1 as SGDLS and CDR2 as YYNGEE.